This TCR beta chain is drawn from a study of CD4 T cells in relation to SARS-CoV-2 and coronaviruses. Study-wide context: After 10 to 11 days of antigen culture, PBMC TCR beta CDR3s were sequenced.

To note about this clone: The antigen is undetermined.

Germline CDR1 is SQVTM and CDR2 is ANQGSEA. V dropped 6 bases and J dropped 5 bases, with 13 bases sitting between them. CDR3 size: 12 residues. The repertoire was sequenced with immunoSEQ multiplex PCR; TCRdb's copy has only in-frame clones and lacks some. The table includes 15,000 to 20,000 clones, 70% to 85% detected once. The unexposed donors gave CD4+ T cells in about 2011-2019, prior to COVID-19. Isolation of CD4+ T cells took place after approximately eleven days in culture. Sequenced sample: CD4+ T cells from PBMCs, cultured in vitro. The receptor comes from a human donor in good health. The chain joins TRBV29-1 to TRBJ2-5; weak D call: TRBD1 (5 bases). The CDR3 sequence: CSVTVKEETQYF. CDR3 DNA: TGCAGCGTGACAGTCAAGGAGGAGACCCAGTACTTC.